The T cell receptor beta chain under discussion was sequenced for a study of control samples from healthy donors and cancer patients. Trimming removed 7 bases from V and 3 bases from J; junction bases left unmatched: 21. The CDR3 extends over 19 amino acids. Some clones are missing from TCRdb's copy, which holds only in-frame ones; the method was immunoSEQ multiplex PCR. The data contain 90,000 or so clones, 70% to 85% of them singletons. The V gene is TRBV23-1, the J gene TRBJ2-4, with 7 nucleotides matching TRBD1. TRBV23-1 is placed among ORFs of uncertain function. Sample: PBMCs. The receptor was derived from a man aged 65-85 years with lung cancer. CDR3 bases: TGCGCCAGCACACTCGGCCCCCAGCAGGGGGTAGATGGCAAAAACATTCAGTACTTC. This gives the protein CASTLGPQQGVDGKNIQYF.